This TCR beta chain comes out of a study of PD-1 blockade in classical Hodgkin lymphoma (dated by TCRdb to 2019 to 2021). Background on the whole study: Nivolumab dosing was 3 mg/kg intravenously every 2 weeks, continuing until either disease progression or unacceptable toxicity. A peripheral blood immune signature of response to PD-1 blockade in classical Hodgkin lymphoma was defined using TCR beta sequencing and CyTOF.

V lost 2 bases and J lost 2 bases; the stretch between them is 10 bases long. As encoded in the germline V gene, CDR1 is MNHNS while CDR2 is SASEGT. The CDR3 starts with the cysteine, ends with the phenylalanine, and has 15 residues. CDR3 DNA is the only sequence kept; it has 45 bases, read in frame from the first base. The label giving this sample's time point can be read as: cycle 4 day 1 (C4D1), after five to seven weeks of nivolumab. Relapse after autologous stem cell transplantation had occurred in all trial patients, and cohorts A, B and C were distinguished by prior brentuximab vedotin exposure. The trial cohort included around 56 patients with relapsed/refractory classical Hodgkin lymphoma, and each patient had a best overall response of complete response, partial response or progressive disease. Trial patients were treated with single-agent nivolumab in the multi-cohort phase II CheckMate 205 trial. Best overall response was determined by an independent review committee according to the 2007 International Working Group response criteria. PBMCs from the trial were collected at three points: immediately before nivolumab initiation (C1D1), and during therapy at cycle 2 day 1 and cycle 4 day 1. After peripheral blood was drawn into 8 mL Vacutainer Cell Preparation Tubes, PBMCs were isolated by centrifugation and then cryopreserved.

Results the study describes overall, beyond this receptor: Diversity was lower in patients who began nivolumab less than 1 year after ASCT, so these patients were left out of later analyses to avoid confounding by immune reconstitution. Baseline TCR diversity was reported to be lower in newly diagnosed patients than in healthy donors, and even lower in relapsed/refractory patients. Trial patients achieving complete response had baseline diversity similar to newly diagnosed patients, whereas partial responders and progressors had significantly lower diversity. The study covered only a single clinical trial cohort, and the causes of the repertoire differences, possibly disease activity or prior therapy, were still not defined. CD4+ but not CD8+ TCR diversity rose significantly by C4D1 (p=0.0027 vs p=0.16), most apparent in complete responders (p=0.02).

Genomic DNA was extracted with the Qiagen DNeasy kit from unsorted PBMCs and from negatively selected CD4+ and CD8+ fractions. TCR beta CDR3 regions were amplified by immunoSEQ multiplex PCR using primers annealing to V and J segments. A synthetic immune receptor repertoire was used to minimize amplification bias, and any residual bias was removed computationally once sequencing was done. Regarding the original processing steps: Repertoire diversity was quantified as the Shannon entropy index using custom Python scripts. Unsorted, CD4+ and CD8+ repertoires were examined separately, except in combined analyses, for which CD4+ and CD8+ sequences were merged in silico. Clonal expansion was defined as at least a 2-fold frequency increase after treatment relative to C1D1, with a pseudocount of 0.5 for undetected baseline clones. Singleton clones were defined as clones with 0 or 1 copy at C1D1, and non-singleton clones were defined as clones with 2 or more copies. By matching protein sequences in sorted samples from the same patient, clones expanded in unsorted samples were annotated as CD4+, CD8+ or unknown. Wilcoxon tests on paired samples were used to test diversity changes from C1D1 to C4D1. This immuneACCESS table, as held by TCRdb, lists in-frame sequences with V and J called but not all clones. Of the missing ones, under half trace to an unresolved V gene in checked studies; the others have no known cause. That table furnishes V, J and clone size, whereas the DNA furnished D and trimming. This sample lists around 100,000 clones; approximately 90% were detected once. Jointly, the top ten make up around 3% of the sample.

As regards this clone: No antigen is known for it. Per-nucleotide qualities are absent, and no much larger clonotype sits a single base away.

This sequence uses TRBV6-1 and TRBJ2-1; the D gene identity is not certain. This specimen was peripheral blood mononuclear cells (PBMCs), taken before the fourth cycle of nivolumab. This TCR was sampled from a human donor with classical Hodgkin lymphoma. The sequence in DNA is TGTGCCAGCAGTGAATCTCCAGAGCCCTACAATGAGCAGTTCTTC. The resulting protein is CASSESPEPYNEQFF.